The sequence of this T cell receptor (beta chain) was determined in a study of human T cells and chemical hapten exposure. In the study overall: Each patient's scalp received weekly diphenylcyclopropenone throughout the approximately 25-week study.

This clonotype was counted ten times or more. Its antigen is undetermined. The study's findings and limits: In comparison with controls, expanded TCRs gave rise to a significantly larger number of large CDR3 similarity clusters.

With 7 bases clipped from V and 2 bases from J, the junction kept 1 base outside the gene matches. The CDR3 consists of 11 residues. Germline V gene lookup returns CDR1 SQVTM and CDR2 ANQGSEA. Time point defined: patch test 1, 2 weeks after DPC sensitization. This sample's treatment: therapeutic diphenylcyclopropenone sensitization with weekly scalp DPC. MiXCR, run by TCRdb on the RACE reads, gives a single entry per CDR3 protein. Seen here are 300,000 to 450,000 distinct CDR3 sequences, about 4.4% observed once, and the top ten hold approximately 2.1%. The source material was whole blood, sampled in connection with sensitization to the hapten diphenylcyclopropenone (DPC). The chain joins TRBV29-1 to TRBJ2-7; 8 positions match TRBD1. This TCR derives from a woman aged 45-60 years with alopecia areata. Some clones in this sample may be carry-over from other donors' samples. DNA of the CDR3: TGCAGCGCGACAGGGGCCTACGAGCAGTACTTC. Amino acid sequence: CSATGAYEQYF.